This T cell receptor (beta chain) was documented in a study of blood T cells in healthy people across ages. Overall study results and limits: With donor CMV status unknown, expanded clonotype changes were possibly confounded. Long-lived donors had more naive CD4+ cells and higher diversity than aged donors. Estimated diversity that came from one million T cells was considered an underestimate.

With respect to this clonotype: Antigen unknown.

A second about 7 to 11 cycle PCR used barcoded and J-beta primers. Tags on each cDNA molecule came from a template-switch adaptor with 12 random nucleotides. TCRdb re-analysed the 5' RACE reads in MiXCR, keeping a single row per CDR3 protein. The table has about 800,000 distinct CDR3 sequences, roughly 64% seen once. Germline CDR1 is SGHRS and CDR2 is YFSETQ. The CDR3 is made up of 13 amino acids. V was trimmed by 0 bases and J by 15 bases, leaving 13 bases between them. The genes are TRBV5-1 and TRBJ2-6, with a tentative D call TRBD1 (5 bases). The sample consisted of blood. This receptor was obtained from a man aged 25-40 years in good health. CDR3 DNA: TGCGCCAGCAGCTTGGTCCCCCAGGGATACCTGACTTTC. Amino acid sequence: CASSLVPQGYLTF.